One and the same sample provided the 16 T cell receptor beta chains below, sequenced in a study of blood T cell repertoires in COVID-19. Sequencing used immunoSEQ multiplex PCR; TCRdb keeps in-frame clones, though not all of them. In the table there are roughly 170,000 clones, approximately 90% of which are singletons. Sequenced input: peripheral blood. Receptor source: a woman aged 70 to 79 with COVID-19, enrolled during active disease.

The CDR3 loop is CASRPQGAHQPQHF. The CDR3 DNA reads as TGTGCCAGCAGGCCTCAGGGGGCTCACCAGCCCCAGCATTTT. V is TRBV28 and J is TRBJ1-5; TRBD1 matches at 8 bases. Losses at the gene ends were 6 bases for V and 7 bases for J; bases not matched to a gene: 8. CDR1 is MDHEN and CDR2 is SYDVKM in the germline V gene. The CDR3 has 14 amino acids.

This rearrangement joins TRBV19 to TRBJ2-3; 9 nucleotides agree with TRBD2. From germline, CDR1 is LNHDA and CDR2 SQIVND (reference sequence). The CDR3 contains 15 residues. With 4 bases clipped from V and 4 bases from J, the junction kept 6 bases outside the gene matches. The CDR3 region has the DNA TGTGCCAGTAGTAAGGTAGCGGGAGTGGCAGATACGCAGTATTTT. The encoded protein is CASSKVAGVADTQYF.

The V call is TRBV18, the J call TRBJ2-3; 8 bases are a match to TRBD2. The CDR3 has 15 residues. V shed 3 bases, J shed 4 bases, and the junction held 6 bases outside the gene matches. The germline V gene encodes CDR1 KGHSH and CDR2 LQKENI. Here the CDR3 DNA reads TGTGCCAGCTCACCCATGCCGACTAGCGCAGATACGCAGTATTTT. It specifies CASSPMPTSADTQYF.

This clone was found once. V is TRBV2 and J is TRBJ2-7, with 8 bases matching TRBD2. The junction had 7 bases not matched to a gene; V was cut back by 9 bases and J by 3 bases. CDR1 SNHLY and CDR2 FYNNEI come from the germline V gene. The CDR3 contains 13 residues. CDR3 bases: TGTGCCAGTGCTCCGGGAGGGCGCTACGAGCAGTACTTC. Amino acid sequence: CASAPGGRYEQYF.

V and J are TRBV19 and TRBJ2-3, with TRBD2 matching over 8 bases. The V and J ends lost 4 bases and 4 bases, in that order; junction bases with no gene match: 7. Germline CDR1 and CDR2: LNHDA and SQIVND (reference sequence). CDR3 size: 15 residues. The CDR3 here is CASSTQAGVSDTQYF. The CDR3 coding sequence is TGTGCCAGTAGTACCCAAGCGGGAGTATCAGATACGCAGTATTTT.

The gene calls are TRBV19 and TRBJ2-7, with 7 bases fitting TRBD1. This CDR3 is 15 amino acids long. After removal of 7 bases from V and 3 bases from J, the junction contained 12 bases not matched to a gene. The V gene's germline CDR1 is LNHDA and CDR2 SQIVND (reference sequence). The CDR3 DNA reads TGTGCCAGTACCATAGCCGGGACAGATAACTACGAGCAGTACTTC. Residues: CASTIAGTDNYEQYF.

The CDR3 region has the DNA TGTGCCTGGGGGGACAGTTACGAGCAGTACTTC. Its protein is CAWGDSYEQYF. The chain recombines TRBV30 with TRBJ2-7; 7 nucleotides align to TRBD1. With 5 bases clipped from V and 4 bases from J, the junction kept 2 bases outside the gene matches. The germline gives CDR1 GTSNPN, CDR2 SVGIG (reference sequence). This CDR3 comprises 11 residues.

The genes are TRBV24-1 and TRBJ2-3, with D maybe TRBD2 (5 bases). The CDR3 consists of 14 residues. V was pared by 3 bases and J by 6 bases, with 12 bases between. The germline CDR1 and CDR2 sequences are KGHDR and SFDVKD. The CDR3 bases are TGTGCCACCAGTGATCGGACTGTGCGCGATACGCAGTATTTT. Translation gives CATSDRTVRDTQYF.

The gene calls are TRBV19 and TRBJ2-7; TRBD2 matches at 9 bases. The V gene end was trimmed by 7 bases and the J gene end by 9 bases; junction bases not matched to a gene: 16. Germline CDR1 is LNHDA and CDR2 is SQIVND (reference sequence). The CDR3 spans 15 residues. CDR3 nucleotides: TGTGCCAGTATCCTGGGCTTCTCTAGCGGGAAGTCGCAGTACTTC. It translates to CASILGFSSGKSQYF.

This clone was recorded a few times. The chain is built from TRBV4-1 and TRBJ2-2; 8 nucleotides match TRBD2. This CDR3 comprises 15 residues. Germline V gives CDR1 MGHRA, CDR2 YSYEKL. J lost 2 bases, V lost 4 bases, and 3 bases had no gene match. The CDR3 DNA reads TGCGCCAGCAGCCCCGGGACTAGTAACACCGGGGAGCTGTTTTTT. Its protein product is CASSPGTSNTGELFF.

The rearrangement uses TRBV28 and TRBJ1-2, with D unclear. V lost 6 bases to trimming and J lost 2 bases, with 16 bases between them. The CDR3 consists of 15 residues. The V gene's germline CDR1 is MDHEN and CDR2 SYDVKM. The CDR3 coding sequence is TGTGCCAGCAGCCCGGGCGGGGTCCCGAACTATGGCTACACCTTC. It codes for CASSPGGVPNYGYTF.

The V call is TRBV6-5, the J call TRBJ1-6, with unresolved D. The CDR3 contains 12 residues. Germline values: CDR1 MNHEY, CDR2 SVGAGI. Between the trimmed V and J ends, which lost 6 bases and 7 bases, there was a span of 7 bases. CDR3 loop: CASRVQNSPLHF. The CDR3 DNA sequence: TGTGCCAGCAGGGTCCAGAATTCACCCCTCCACTTT.

There are a few counts of this clone. This rearrangement joins TRBV30 to TRBJ2-3; TRBD2 matches at 8 bases. The junction had 4 bases not matched to a gene; V was cut back by 3 bases and J by 5 bases. Germline V CDR1 and CDR2: GTSNPN, SVGIG (reference sequence). CDR3 length equals 13 residues. The CDR3 DNA sequence: TGTGCCTGGAGCGTCGGGGGGGGAGATACGCAGTATTTT. It yields the protein CAWSVGGGDTQYF.

The chain employs TRBV19 and TRBJ1-2, with a tentative D call TRBD1 (6 bases). The V gene lost 1 base and the J gene lost 7 bases, with 16 bases spanning the gap. There are 15 residues in the CDR3. Germline CDR1 and CDR2: LNHDA and SQIVND (reference sequence). The CDR3 DNA is TGTGCCAGTAGTATAGGTAAACAGGGCAACGGTGGCTACACCTTC. It translates to CASSIGKQGNGGYTF. Supplemented by reference TRBV19 and TRBJ1-2, the full variable domain reads DGGITQSPKYLFRKEGQNVTLSCEQNLNHDAMYWYRQDPGQGLRLIYYSQIVNDFQKGDIAEGYSVSREKKESFPLTVTSAQKNPTAFYLCASSIGKQGNGGYTFGSGTRLTVV.

This rearrangement joins TRBV6-5 to TRBJ2-7; D is perhaps TRBD2 (5 bases). Deletions cut 7 bases from V and 6 bases from J, with 16 bases between. Germline V CDR1 and CDR2: MNHEY, SVGAGI. The CDR3 loop spans 13 amino acids. Written as DNA, the CDR3 is TGTGCCAGCATACCACGAGGGAGCCCCGAGCAGTACTTC. As protein: CASIPRGSPEQYF.

V is TRBV4-1 and J is TRBJ1-2; 9 bases line up with TRBD1. The V segment lost 1 base and the J segment 0 bases; nucleotides outside the gene matches: 0. Germline values: CDR1 MGHRA, CDR2 YSYEKL. CDR3 length equals 15 residues. The CDR3: CASSQGQGANYGYTF. DNA of the CDR3: TGCGCCAGCAGCCAAGGACAGGGGGCTAACTATGGCTACACCTTC.